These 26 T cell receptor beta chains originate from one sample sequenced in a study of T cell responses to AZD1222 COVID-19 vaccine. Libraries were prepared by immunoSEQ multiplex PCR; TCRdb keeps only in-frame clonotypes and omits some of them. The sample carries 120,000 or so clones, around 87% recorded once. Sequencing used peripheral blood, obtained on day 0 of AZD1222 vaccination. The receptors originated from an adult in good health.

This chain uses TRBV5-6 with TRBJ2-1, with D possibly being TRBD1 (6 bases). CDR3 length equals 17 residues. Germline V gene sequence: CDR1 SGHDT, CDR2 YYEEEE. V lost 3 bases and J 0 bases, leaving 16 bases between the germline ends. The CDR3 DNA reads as TGTGCCAGCAGCTCGGGGTGGGGGCTGGGCTCCTACAATGAGCAGTTCTTC. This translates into CASSSGWGLGSYNEQFF.

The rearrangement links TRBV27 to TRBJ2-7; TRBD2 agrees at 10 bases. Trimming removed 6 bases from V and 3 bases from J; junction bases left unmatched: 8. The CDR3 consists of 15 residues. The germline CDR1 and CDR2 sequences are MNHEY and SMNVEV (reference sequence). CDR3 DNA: TGTGCCAGCAGCCCCGGGACTAGCGCCAACTACGAGCAGTACTTC. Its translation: CASSPGTSANYEQYF.

The CDR3 DNA sequence: TGTGCCAGCAGTGTAGGGACAGCCCCTTTCGAGACCCAGTACTTC. Protein sequence: CASSVGTAPFETQYF. This rearrangement joins TRBV27 to TRBJ2-5, with TRBD1 identical over 7 bases. Trimming removed 5 bases from V and 5 bases from J; junction bases left unmatched: 11. CDR1 and CDR2 (germline): MNHEY, SMNVEV (reference sequence). CDR3 length: 15 residues.

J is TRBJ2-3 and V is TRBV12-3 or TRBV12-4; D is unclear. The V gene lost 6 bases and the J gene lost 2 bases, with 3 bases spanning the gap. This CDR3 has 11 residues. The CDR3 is CASSLTDTQYF. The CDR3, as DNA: TGTGCCAGCAGCCTCACAGATACGCAGTATTTT.

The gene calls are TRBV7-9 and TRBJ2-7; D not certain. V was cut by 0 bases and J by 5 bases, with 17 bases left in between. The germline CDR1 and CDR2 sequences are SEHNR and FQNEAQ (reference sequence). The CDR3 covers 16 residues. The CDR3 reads CASSLAGLKHYHEQYF. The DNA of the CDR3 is TGTGCCAGCAGCTTAGCTGGATTAAAACACTACCACGAGCAGTACTTC. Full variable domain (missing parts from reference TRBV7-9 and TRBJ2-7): DTGVSQNPRHKITKRGQNVTFRCDPISEHNRLYWYRQTLGQGPEFLTYFQNEAQLEKSRLLSDRFSAERPKGSFSTLEIQRTEQGDSAMYLCASSLAGLKHYHEQYFGPGTRLTVT.

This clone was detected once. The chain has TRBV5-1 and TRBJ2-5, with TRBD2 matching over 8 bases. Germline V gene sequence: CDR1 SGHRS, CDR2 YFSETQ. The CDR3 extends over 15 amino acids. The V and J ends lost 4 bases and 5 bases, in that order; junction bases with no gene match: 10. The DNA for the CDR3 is TGCGCCAGCAGCCTACGAGCGGGGGCTGAGGAGACCCAGTACTTC. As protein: CASSLRAGAEETQYF.

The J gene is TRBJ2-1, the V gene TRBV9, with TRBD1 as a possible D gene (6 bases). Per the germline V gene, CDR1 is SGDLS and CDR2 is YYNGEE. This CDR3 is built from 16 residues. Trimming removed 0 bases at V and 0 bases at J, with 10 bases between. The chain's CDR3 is CASSVVGAVSYNEQFF. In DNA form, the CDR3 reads TGTGCCAGCAGCGTAGTGGGGGCCGTCTCCTACAATGAGCAGTTCTTC. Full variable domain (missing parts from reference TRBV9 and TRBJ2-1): DSGVTQTPKHLITATGQRVTLRCSPRSGDLSVYWYQQSLDQGLQFLIQYYNGEERAKGNILERFSAQQFPDLHSELNLSSLELGDSALYFCASSVVGAVSYNEQFFGPGTRLTVL.

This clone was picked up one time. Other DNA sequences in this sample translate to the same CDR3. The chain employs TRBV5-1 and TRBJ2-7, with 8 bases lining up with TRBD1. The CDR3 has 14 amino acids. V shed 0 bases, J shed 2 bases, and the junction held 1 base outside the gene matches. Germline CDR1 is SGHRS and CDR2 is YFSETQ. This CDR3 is CASSLGTGTYEQYF. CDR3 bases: TGCGCCAGCAGCTTGGGGACAGGGACCTACGAGCAGTACTTC.

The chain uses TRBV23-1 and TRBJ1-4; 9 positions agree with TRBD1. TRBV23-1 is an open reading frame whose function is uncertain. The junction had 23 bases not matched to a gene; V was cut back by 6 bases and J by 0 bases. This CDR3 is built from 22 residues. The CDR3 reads CASSLTGTGYGRFRATNEKLFF. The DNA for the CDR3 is TGCGCCAGCAGCCTAACCGGGACAGGGTATGGCAGATTCCGTGCAACTAATGAAAAACTGTTTTTT.

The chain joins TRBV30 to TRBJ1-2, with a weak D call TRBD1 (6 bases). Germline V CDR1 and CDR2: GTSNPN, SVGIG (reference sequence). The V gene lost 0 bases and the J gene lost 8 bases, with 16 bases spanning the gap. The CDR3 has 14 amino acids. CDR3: CAWSVGMQGRGYTF. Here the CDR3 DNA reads TGTGCCTGGAGTGTAGGAATGCAGGGGAGGGGCTACACCTTC.

The DNA of the CDR3 is TGTGCTCCCTCAAAAGGGACAGGAGAGGCTCCTGAAGCTTTCTTT. It translates to CAPSKGTGEAPEAFF. This chain uses TRBV12-5 with TRBJ1-1, with 8 bases that match TRBD1. The germline V gene has CDR1 LGHNT and CDR2 FRNRAP. V shed 11 bases and J 6 bases; nucleotides not matched to a gene: 17. This CDR3 contains 15 residues.

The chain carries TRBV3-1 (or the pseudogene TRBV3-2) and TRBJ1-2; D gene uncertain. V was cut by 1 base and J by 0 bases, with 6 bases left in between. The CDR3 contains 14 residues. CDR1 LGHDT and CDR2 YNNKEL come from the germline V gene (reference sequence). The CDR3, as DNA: TGTGCCAGCAGCCAAGTGGGCGCTAACTATGGCTACACCTTC. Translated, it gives CASSQVGANYGYTF.

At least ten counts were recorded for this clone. In DNA, the CDR3 is TGTGCCAGCAGCTTGGGGGAGACTAGCGGGGGAACCACAGATACGCAGTATTTT. Translating gives CASSLGETSGGTTDTQYF. V usage is TRBV5-4 and J usage is TRBJ2-3, with TRBD2 matching 12 bases. The J segment lost 2 bases and the V segment lost 0 bases, leaving 7 bases of the junction unmatched. Germline V gene sequence: CDR1 SGHNT, CDR2 YYREEE (reference sequence). The CDR3 consists of 18 residues.

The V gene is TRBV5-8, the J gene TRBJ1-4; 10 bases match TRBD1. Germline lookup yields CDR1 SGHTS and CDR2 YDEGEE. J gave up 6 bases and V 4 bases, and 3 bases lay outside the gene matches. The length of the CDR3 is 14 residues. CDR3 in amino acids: CASSKDRGDEKLFF. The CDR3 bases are TGTGCCAGCAGCAAGGACAGGGGGGATGAAAAACTGTTTTTT.

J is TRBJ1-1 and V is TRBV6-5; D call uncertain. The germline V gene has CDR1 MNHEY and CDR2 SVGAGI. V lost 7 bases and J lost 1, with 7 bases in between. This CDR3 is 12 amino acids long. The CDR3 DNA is TGTGCCAGCACTCGGGGGAACACTGAAGCTTTCTTT. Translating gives CASTRGNTEAFF.

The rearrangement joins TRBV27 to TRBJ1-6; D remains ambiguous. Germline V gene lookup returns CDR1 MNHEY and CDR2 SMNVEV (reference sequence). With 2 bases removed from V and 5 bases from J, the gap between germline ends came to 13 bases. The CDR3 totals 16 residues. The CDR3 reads CASSLGEAPNNSPLHF. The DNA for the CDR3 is TGTGCCAGCAGTTTAGGAGAGGCACCGAATAATTCACCCCTCCACTTT.

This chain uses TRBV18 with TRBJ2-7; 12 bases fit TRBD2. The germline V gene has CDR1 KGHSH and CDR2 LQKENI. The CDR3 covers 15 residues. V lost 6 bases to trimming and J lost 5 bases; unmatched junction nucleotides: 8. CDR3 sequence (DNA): TGTGCCAGCTCCCCTAGCGGGAGGGAAAAAGACGAGCAGTACTTC. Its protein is CASSPSGREKDEQYF.

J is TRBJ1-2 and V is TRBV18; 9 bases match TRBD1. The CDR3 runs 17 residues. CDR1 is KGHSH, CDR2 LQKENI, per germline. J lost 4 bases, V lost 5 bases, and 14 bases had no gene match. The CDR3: CASSTTPSQGAGYGYTF. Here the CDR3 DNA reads TGTGCCAGCTCAACGACGCCTTCACAGGGGGCAGGCTATGGCTACACCTTC.

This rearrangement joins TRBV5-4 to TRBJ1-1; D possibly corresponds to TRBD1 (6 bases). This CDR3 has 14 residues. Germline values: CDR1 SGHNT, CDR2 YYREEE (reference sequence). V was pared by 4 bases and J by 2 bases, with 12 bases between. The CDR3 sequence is CASSPWGLNTEAFF. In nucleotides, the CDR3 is TGTGCCAGCAGCCCCTGGGGGCTAAACACTGAAGCTTTCTTT.

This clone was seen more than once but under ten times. CDR3 in amino acids: CASAGQSNQPQHF. CDR3 in DNA: TGTGCCAGCGCCGGGCAGAGCAATCAGCCCCAGCATTTT. The rearrangement uses TRBV28 and TRBJ1-5; no clear D. CDR3 size: 13 residues. The germline V gene has CDR1 MDHEN and CDR2 SYDVKM. Trimming took off 8 bases at V and 1 base at J, with 9 bases between the two ends.

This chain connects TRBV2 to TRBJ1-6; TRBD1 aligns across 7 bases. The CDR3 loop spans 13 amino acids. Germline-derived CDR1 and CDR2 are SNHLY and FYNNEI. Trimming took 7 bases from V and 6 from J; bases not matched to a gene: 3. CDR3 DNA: TGTGCCAGCAAGGGGGCCCCTAATTCACCCCTCCACTTT. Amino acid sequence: CASKGAPNSPLHF.

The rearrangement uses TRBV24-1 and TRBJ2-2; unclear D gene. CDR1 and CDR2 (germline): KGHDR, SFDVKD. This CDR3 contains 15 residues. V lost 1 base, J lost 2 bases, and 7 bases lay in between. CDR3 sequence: CATSDFGGNTGELFF. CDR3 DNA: TGTGCCACCAGTGATTTTGGCGGAAACACCGGGGAGCTGTTTTTT.

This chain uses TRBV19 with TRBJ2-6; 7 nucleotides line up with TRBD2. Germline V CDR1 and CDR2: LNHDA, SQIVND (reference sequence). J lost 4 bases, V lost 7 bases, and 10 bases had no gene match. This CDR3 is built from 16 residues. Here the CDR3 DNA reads TGTGCCAGTATGAGAGGGAGGGAGGCAGGGGCCAACGTCCTGACTTTC. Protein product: CASMRGREAGANVLTF. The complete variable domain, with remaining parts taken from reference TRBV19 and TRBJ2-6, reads DGGITQSPKYLFRKEGQNVTLSCEQNLNHDAMYWYRQDPGQGLRLIYYSQIVNDFQKGDIAEGYSVSREKKESFPLTVTSAQKNPTAFYLCASMRGREAGANVLTFGAGSRLTVL.

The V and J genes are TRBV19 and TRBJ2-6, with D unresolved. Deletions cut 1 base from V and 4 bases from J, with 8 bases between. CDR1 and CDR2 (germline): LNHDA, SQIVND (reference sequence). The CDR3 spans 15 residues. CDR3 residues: CASSIGPPGANVLTF. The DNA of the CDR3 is TGTGCCAGTAGTATAGGTCCTCCCGGGGCCAACGTCCTGACTTTC.

The CDR3 sequence: CASTTGTAYNQPQHF. The DNA for the CDR3 is TGTGCCAGTACCACCGGGACAGCCTACAATCAGCCCCAGCATTTT. The rearrangement uses TRBV19 and TRBJ1-5; TRBD1 aligns across 7 bases. Trimming at V came to 7 bases and at J to 3 bases, leaving 9 bases not matched to a gene. The V gene's germline CDR1 is LNHDA and CDR2 SQIVND (reference sequence). The length of the CDR3 is 15 residues.

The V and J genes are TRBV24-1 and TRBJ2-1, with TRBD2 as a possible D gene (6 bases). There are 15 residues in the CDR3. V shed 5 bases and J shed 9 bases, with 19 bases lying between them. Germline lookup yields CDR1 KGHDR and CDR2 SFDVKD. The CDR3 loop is CATSGGGAGSPEQFF. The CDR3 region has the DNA TGTGCCACCAGTGGGGGCGGGGCAGGGTCGCCTGAGCAGTTCTTC.